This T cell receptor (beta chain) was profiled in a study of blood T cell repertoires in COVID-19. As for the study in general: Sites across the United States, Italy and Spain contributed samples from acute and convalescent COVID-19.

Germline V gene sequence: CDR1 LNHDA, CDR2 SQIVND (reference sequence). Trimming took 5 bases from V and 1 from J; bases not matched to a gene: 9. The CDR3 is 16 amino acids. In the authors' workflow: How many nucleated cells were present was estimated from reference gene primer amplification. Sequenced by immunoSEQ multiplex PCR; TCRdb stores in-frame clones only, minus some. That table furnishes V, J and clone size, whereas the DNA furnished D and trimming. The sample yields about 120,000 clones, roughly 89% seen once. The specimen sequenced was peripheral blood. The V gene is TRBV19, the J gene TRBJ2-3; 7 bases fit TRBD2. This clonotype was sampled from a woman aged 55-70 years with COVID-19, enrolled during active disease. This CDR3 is CASSGALLAGTDTQYF. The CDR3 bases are TGTGCCAGTAGTGGGGCTCTTCTAGCGGGCACAGATACGCAGTATTTT.